Reported below is one T cell receptor beta chain. This clone was recorded only once. No antigen is known for it. Base quality data are lacking; no much larger clone is found one base away. Library creation used the immunoSEQ multiplex PCR assay. TCRdb retrieved this table from immuneACCESS and kept in-frame rearrangements only. Not all clones are present; in checked studies, unresolved V genes account for under half, and no reason is known for the remainder. In all, the sample holds 180,000 or so clones, and around 92% of those were seen once. Jointly, the top ten make up about 1.6% of the sample. Germline trimming amounts to 5 bases on V and 3 bases on J, with 4 as the count of junction bases outside the gene matches. CDR1 SEHNR and CDR2 FQNEAQ are derived from the germline V gene (reference sequence). Measured from the cysteine to the phenylalanine, the CDR3 is 14 residues long. Only CDR3 DNA remains: 42 bases, in frame from the first base.

The data were taken from a study of control samples from healthy donors and cancer patients (dated by TCRdb to the early 2020s). The clonotype originates from a young woman in good health. Input material: blood. The chain joins TRBV7-9 to TRBJ1-3, and 7 bases in between align with TRBD1. The CDR3: CASSPPGGGNTIYF. The nucleotide sequence reads TGTGCCAGCAGCCCCCCAGGGGGTGGAAACACCATATATTTT. With the portions outside the CDR3 filled from the reference TRBV7-9 and TRBJ1-3 genes, the complete variable region becomes DTGVSQNPRHKITKRGQNVTFRCDPISEHNRLYWYRQTLGQGPEFLTYFQNEAQLEKSRLLSDRFSAERPKGSFSTLEIQRTEQGDSAMYLCASSPPGGGNTIYFGEGSWLTVV.